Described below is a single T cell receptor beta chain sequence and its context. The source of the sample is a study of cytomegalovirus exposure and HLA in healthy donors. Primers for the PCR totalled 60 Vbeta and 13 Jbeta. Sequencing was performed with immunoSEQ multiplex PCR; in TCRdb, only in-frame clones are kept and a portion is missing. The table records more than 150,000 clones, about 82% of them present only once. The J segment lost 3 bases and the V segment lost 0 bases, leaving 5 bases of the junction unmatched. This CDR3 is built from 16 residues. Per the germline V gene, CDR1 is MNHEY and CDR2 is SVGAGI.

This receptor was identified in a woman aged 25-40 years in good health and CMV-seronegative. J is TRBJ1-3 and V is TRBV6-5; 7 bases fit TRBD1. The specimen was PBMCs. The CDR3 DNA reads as TGTGCCAGCAGTTACTCGTCAGGACAGGTTGGAAACACCATATATTTT. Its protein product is CASSYSSGQVGNTIYF.